This entry lists 22 T cell receptor beta chains sequenced from one sample in a study of shared clonotypes between healthy human individuals. Some clones are missing from TCRdb's copy, which holds only in-frame ones; the method was immunoSEQ multiplex PCR. The sample consists of roughly 1 million clones, approximately 80% of them appearing once. The sample was memory CD4+ T cells from PBMCs. Subset in this sample: CD45RA-negative fraction. Receptors were obtained from a young man in good health. Some clones in this sample may be carry-over from other donors' samples.

This clone has a single count. The rearrangement joins TRBV19 to TRBJ2-7; 13 bases map to TRBD2. J was trimmed by 7 bases and V by 4 bases; bases with no gene match: 19. Germline V gene lookup returns CDR1 LNHDA and CDR2 SQIVND (reference sequence). The CDR3 extends over 19 amino acids. The CDR3: CASSTKPGGLAGTPGEQYF. CDR3 in DNA: TGTGCCAGTAGTACCAAACCTGGGGGACTAGCGGGAACTCCAGGAGAGCAGTACTTC.

This clone was observed a few times. The rearrangement uses TRBV2 and TRBJ1-2, with 8 positions matching TRBD1. Germline values: CDR1 SNHLY, CDR2 FYNNEI. This CDR3 spans 14 amino acids. V shed 4 bases, J shed 4 bases, and the junction held 5 bases outside the gene matches. The CDR3 region has the DNA TGTGCCAGCAGTGGACAGGGGTCGTCCTATGGCTACACCTTC. It is translated as CASSGQGSSYGYTF.

This chain links TRBV7-9 with TRBJ1-1; no definite D call. This CDR3 spans 15 amino acids. Germline values: CDR1 SEHNR, CDR2 FQNEAQ (reference sequence). The ends were cut back, 3 bases at V and 1 base at J, with 12 bases in the middle. The DNA for the CDR3 is TGTGCCAGCAGCTTCTCGTCCGCCCGGAACACTGAAGCTTTCTTT. Encoded protein: CASSFSSARNTEAFF.

The chain uses TRBV18 and TRBJ1-3; D gene ambiguous. Per the germline V gene, CDR1 is KGHSH and CDR2 is LQKENI. CDR3 length: 16 residues. V lost 3 bases and J 0 bases, leaving 12 bases between the germline ends. CDR3 nucleotide sequence: TGTGCCAGCTCACCGTACCCGGACGGCTCTGGAAACACCATATATTTT. Residues: CASSPYPDGSGNTIYF.

The V and J genes are TRBV19 and TRBJ2-7; D unclear. Germline assignment: CDR1 LNHDA and CDR2 SQIVND (reference sequence). This CDR3 has 12 residues. V was pared by 3 bases and J by 6 bases, with 9 bases between. Here the CDR3 DNA reads TGTGCCAGTAGTATTCGATTCGGCGAGCAGTACTTC. Its translation is CASSIRFGEQYF. The full variable domain, in which reference TRBV19 and TRBJ2-7 provide the parts outside the CDR3, is DGGITQSPKYLFRKEGQNVTLSCEQNLNHDAMYWYRQDPGQGLRLIYYSQIVNDFQKGDIAEGYSVSREKKESFPLTVTSAQKNPTAFYLCASSIRFGEQYFGPGTRLTVT.

The rearrangement links TRBV18 to TRBJ1-2, with D possibly TRBD1 on 6 matching bases. The CDR3 is 16 residues long. Germline V gene data show CDR1 as KGHSH and CDR2 as LQKENI. Trimming pared 4 bases from V and 4 bases from J, leaving 19 bases between. The CDR3 nucleotides read TGTGCCAGCTCACTACTCTTGAACAGGGCTACCTATGGCTACACCTTC. As protein: CASSLLLNRATYGYTF.

This clone has just a few counts. The chain combines TRBV6-6 with TRBJ1-1, with 7 bases aligning to TRBD1. The CDR3 runs to 13 residues. Per germline, CDR1 MNHNY and CDR2 SVGAGI (reference sequence). V lost 6 bases, J lost 3 bases, and 4 bases stayed unmatched. The CDR3 DNA is TGTGCCAGCAGCCGACAGGGAGACACTGAAGCTTTCTTT. Translated: CASSRQGDTEAFF.

This chain joins TRBV11-2 and TRBJ1-1; TRBD1 might be the D (5 bases). The germline V gene has CDR1 SGHAT and CDR2 FQNNGV. V was pared by 2 bases and J by 3 bases, with 16 bases between. The CDR3 is made up of 16 amino acids. CDR3 sequence (DNA): TGTGCCAGCAGCTTAAGTAGGGGAGGGGTGGACACTGAAGCTTTCTTT. Residues: CASSLSRGGVDTEAFF.

J is TRBJ1-2 and V is TRBV6-1; D may be TRBD1 (5 bases). The CDR3 spans 14 residues. The V and J ends lost 7 bases and 8 bases respectively, with 20 bases between them. Germline V CDR1 and CDR2: MNHNS, SASEGT. CDR3 coding DNA: TGTGCCAGCAACATAGGGGTCGGGCAGTCGGGCTACACCTTC. It is translated as CASNIGVGQSGYTF.

In its sample, this clone was seen once. The chain recombines TRBV2 with TRBJ1-6, with D maybe TRBD1 (5 bases). The V gene lost 3 bases and the J gene lost 6 bases, with 12 bases spanning the gap. The germline CDR1 and CDR2 sequences are SNHLY and FYNNEI. The CDR3 spans 15 residues. The DNA of the CDR3 is TGTGCCAGCAGTGATGGGAGGGGCGGTAATTCACCCCTCCACTTT. Residues: CASSDGRGGNSPLHF.

In nucleotides, the CDR3 is TGTGCCAGCAGTTTGAAGGGCTATGGCTACACCTTC. This gives the protein CASSLKGYGYTF. V is TRBV6-6 and J is TRBJ1-2, with no clear D. V lost 4 bases and J lost 4, with 7 bases in between. Germline V lookup: CDR1 MNHNY, CDR2 SVGAGI (reference sequence). CDR3 length equals 12 residues.

This clone turned up a few times. This CDR3 is also generated by other DNA sequences in the sample. The rearrangement uses TRBV7-6 and TRBJ2-7; D is possibly TRBD2 (5 bases). Germline V gene lookup returns CDR1 SGHVS and CDR2 FNYEAQ. The CDR3 runs 13 residues. Trimming shortened V by 2 bases and J by 3 bases, and 8 bases separated the two germline ends. Here the CDR3 reads CASSLSRDYEQYF. The DNA for the CDR3 is TGTGCCAGCAGCTTAAGTCGGGACTACGAGCAGTACTTC.

This chain uses TRBV7-2 with TRBJ1-5, with D possibly TRBD1 on 6 matching bases. The CDR3 has 16 residues. The V gene's germline CDR1 is SGHTA and CDR2 FQGNSA. V was trimmed by 5 bases and J by 1 base, leaving 15 bases between them. The DNA for the CDR3 is TGTGCCAGCAGCGAGCAAGGGGGGTTGAGCAATCAGCCCCAGCATTTT. Its translation is CASSEQGGLSNQPQHF.

This clone has only one observation. The chain uses TRBV6-1 and TRBJ2-3; D is uncertain. Germline-derived CDR1 and CDR2 are MNHNS and SASEGT. The CDR3 has 13 amino acids. CDR3 loop: CASAMAVPDTQYF. In DNA, the CDR3 is TGTGCGAGCGCTATGGCCGTGCCAGATACGCAGTATTTT.

With respect to this clone: A read error may produce the germline difference seen at one junction end. The chain combines TRBV5-1 with TRBJ2-7, with D possibly being TRBD2 (5 bases). The CDR3 length is 13 residues. Germline-derived CDR1 and CDR2 are SGHRS and YFSETQ. Written as DNA, the CDR3 is TGCGTCAGCAGCGGAGGACTTCCCCGAGAGCAGTACTTC. Its protein is CVSSGGLPREQYF.

V is TRBV7-9 and J is TRBJ1-4, with D uncertain. V was trimmed by 5 bases and J by 2 bases, leaving 18 bases between them. The CDR3 sequence is 17 residues long. Germline V gene data show CDR1 as SEHNR and CDR2 as FQNEAQ (reference sequence). The CDR3 spells CASSRPRYRRTNEKLFF. As DNA, the CDR3 is TGTGCCAGCAGCCGACCCCGATATCGCAGGACTAATGAAAAACTGTTTTTT. Looking up the rest from reference TRBV7-9 and TRBJ1-4 gives the full variable domain: DTGVSQNPRHKITKRGQNVTFRCDPISEHNRLYWYRQTLGQGPEFLTYFQNEAQLEKSRLLSDRFSAERPKGSFSTLEIQRTEQGDSAMYLCASSRPRYRRTNEKLFFGSGTQLSVL.

The gene calls are TRBV23-1 and TRBJ2-2, with D unclear. TRBV23-1 is annotated as an ORF whose role is uncertain. This CDR3 has 13 residues. Trimming took 4 bases from V and 5 from J, leaving 8 bases between them. The CDR3, as DNA: TGCGCCAGCAGTCCATACCATACCGGGGAGCTGTTTTTT. This translates into CASSPYHTGELFF.

The chain combines TRBV10-3 with TRBJ2-7; D may be TRBD1 (6 bases). The germline V gene encodes CDR1 ENHRY and CDR2 SYGVKD. With 8 bases removed from V and 1 base from J, the gap between germline ends came to 12 bases. The CDR3 has 13 amino acids. The CDR3 DNA is TGTGCCATCGGTCAAGGGGGATCCTACGAGCAGTACTTC. Protein sequence: CAIGQGGSYEQYF.

The chain combines TRBV7-8 with TRBJ2-2; 8 bases match TRBD2. Germline CDR1 SGHVS, CDR2 FQNEAQ. The CDR3 runs 15 residues. After removal of 1 base from V and 4 bases from J, the junction contained 2 bases not matched to a gene. CDR3: CASSLVAGITGELFF. CDR3 coding DNA: TGTGCCAGCAGCTTAGTAGCGGGAATCACCGGGGAGCTGTTTTTT.

The chain joins TRBV5-4 to TRBJ1-4; perhaps TRBD1 as D (6 bases). Germline V CDR1 and CDR2: SGHNT, YYREEE (reference sequence). This CDR3 has 16 amino acids. The V gene lost 4 bases and the J gene lost 7 bases, with 20 bases spanning the gap. The CDR3 sequence: CASSPQGGGTGEKLFF. The CDR3 nucleotides are TGTGCCAGCAGCCCCCAAGGGGGAGGGACGGGTGAAAAACTGTTTTTT.

This clone was counted at least ten times. CDR3 DNA: TGTGCCAGCAGCCACAAGACAGGGTATGCCGGGGAGCTGTTTTTT. Its protein product is CASSHKTGYAGELFF. J is TRBJ2-2 and V is TRBV14, with 7 bases fitting TRBD1. Germline CDR1 is SGHDN and CDR2 is FVKESK. V gave up 3 bases and J gave up 6 bases; unmatched junction bases: 7. CDR3 length: 15 residues.

The DNA of the CDR3 is TGTGCCGGGACAGACGAGCAGTTCTTC. Encoded protein: CAGTDEQFF. This sequence joins TRBV25-1 and TRBJ2-1; 7 bases are a match to TRBD1. The CDR3 runs 9 residues. The ends lost 11 bases at V and 10 bases at J; junction bases unmatched: 2. Per germline, CDR1 MGHDK and CDR2 SYGVNS.